These 14 T cell receptor beta chains were all obtained from the same sample, sequenced in a study of blood T cell repertoires in COVID-19. Sequencing used immunoSEQ multiplex PCR; TCRdb keeps in-frame clones, though not all of them. This table holds around 160,000 clones, approximately 83% found once. Sequencing was carried out using peripheral blood. Every receptor here comes from a woman aged 60-75 years with COVID-19, enrolled during active disease.

In DNA form, the CDR3 reads TGCGCCAGCAGCCGGAACAGGGTCTACGAGCAGTACTTC. As protein: CASSRNRVYEQYF. This chain joins TRBV5-1 and TRBJ2-7; perhaps TRBD1 as D (6 bases). V was clipped by 4 bases and J by 3 bases, with 11 bases between them. In germline, CDR1 is SGHRS, CDR2 YFSETQ. The CDR3 extends over 13 amino acids.

The chain combines TRBV6-4 with TRBJ2-1, with 11 bases fitting TRBD2. The V gene end was trimmed by 3 bases and the J gene end by 5 bases; junction bases not matched to a gene: 3. Germline values: CDR1 MRHNA, CDR2 SNTAGT. The CDR3 has 15 residues. This chain's CDR3 is CASSERLAGNNEQFF. The CDR3 region has the DNA TGTGCCAGCAGTGAACGACTAGCGGGAAACAATGAGCAGTTCTTC.

The chain employs TRBV3-1 (or the pseudogene TRBV3-2) and TRBJ2-7, with D possibly matching TRBD1 (5 bases). Between the trimmed V and J ends, which lost 0 bases and 0 bases, there was a span of 21 bases. CDR1 LGHDT and CDR2 YNNKEL come from the germline V gene (reference sequence). The CDR3 extends over 19 amino acids. The CDR3 spells CASSQDLEPGYPSSYEQYF. CDR3 sequence (DNA): TGTGCCAGCAGCCAAGATCTGGAACCAGGGTACCCGAGCTCCTACGAGCAGTACTTC.

CDR3 sequence reads: CASSLKGGGRDEQFF. CDR3 in DNA: TGTGCCAGCAGTTTAAAGGGGGGAGGGCGGGATGAGCAGTTCTTC. The chain carries TRBV27 and TRBJ2-1; possible D gene TRBD2, 7 bases. Trimming shortened V by 2 bases and J by 8 bases, and 16 bases separated the two germline ends. Per the germline V gene, CDR1 is MNHEY and CDR2 is SMNVEV (reference sequence). The length of the CDR3 is 15 residues.

The chain recombines TRBV5-1 with TRBJ2-1, with TRBD1 matching 12 bases. The germline V gene has CDR1 SGHRS and CDR2 YFSETQ. V shed 0 bases, J shed 5 bases, and the junction held 12 bases outside the gene matches. The CDR3 is made up of 19 amino acids. The CDR3 DNA sequence: TGCGCCAGCAGCTTGGCCTGGGACAGGGGGCGAAAAGCTGACAATGAGCAGTTCTTC. Translation gives CASSLAWDRGRKADNEQFF.

This clone was observed a handful of times. This chain joins TRBV7-8 and TRBJ2-1; D is perhaps TRBD1 (6 bases). Germline loops: CDR1 SGHVS, CDR2 FQNEAQ. This CDR3 has 14 residues. The germline V and J ends were trimmed by 1 base and 6 bases, with 10 bases remaining between them. DNA of the CDR3: TGTGCCAGCAGCTTAGTGGGGGCGAGCAATGAGCAGTTCTTC. As protein: CASSLVGASNEQFF.

This chain connects TRBV19 to TRBJ2-1; a possible D gene is TRBD2 (5 bases). This CDR3 contains 16 residues. V lost 2 bases to trimming and J lost 6 bases, with 17 bases between them. In germline, CDR1 is LNHDA, CDR2 SQIVND (reference sequence). In nucleotides, the CDR3 is TGTGCCAGTAGTATATCACTTAGCGTAAAGGGCAATGAGCAGTTCTTC. Protein sequence: CASSISLSVKGNEQFF.

This chain joins TRBV5-6 and TRBJ1-1, with 7 bases fitting TRBD1. The germline gives CDR1 SGHDT, CDR2 YYEEEE. The ends lost 4 bases at V and 3 bases at J; junction bases unmatched: 6. The CDR3 covers 14 residues. For the CDR3, the DNA is TGTGCCAGCAGCACAAGGGACAGACACACTGAAGCTTTCTTT. This codes for CASSTRDRHTEAFF.

CDR3 bases: TGTGCCACGGCACTAGACGTCCGCGATGAGCAGTTCTTC. Translating it yields CATALDVRDEQFF. The chain joins TRBV15 to TRBJ2-1; maybe TRBD2 (5 bases). Germline V lookup: CDR1 LNHNV, CDR2 YYDKDF (reference sequence). The CDR3 is 13 residues long. Trimming took 9 bases from V and 8 from J, leaving 17 bases between them.

This sequence joins TRBV30 and TRBJ1-2; TRBD1 is a possible D gene (5 bases). Looked up from germline, CDR1 is GTSNPN and CDR2 is SVGIG (reference sequence). This CDR3 comprises 11 residues. V gave up 7 bases and J gave up 2 bases, with 8 bases separating them. The CDR3 DNA reads as TGTGCCTTGACAGAAAACTATGGCTACACCTTC. Its protein is CALTENYGYTF.

The sample holds a few counts of this clone. The V call is TRBV7-6, the J call TRBJ1-2, with D hard to call. The CDR3 is 13 amino acids. Germline V gives CDR1 SGHVS, CDR2 FNYEAQ. Trimming left V 5 bases short and J 4 bases short, with 11 bases between. CDR3 protein: CASSPSGFYGYTF. The CDR3, as DNA: TGTGCCAGCAGCCCGAGTGGTTTCTATGGCTACACCTTC.

The chain has TRBV27 and TRBJ2-1, with 8 nucleotides matching TRBD2. V trimming: 6 bases; J trimming: 7 bases; junction bases outside the gene matches: 8. Germline V CDR1 and CDR2: MNHEY, SMNVEV (reference sequence). The CDR3 extends over 14 amino acids. The CDR3 loop is CASSWGGGLNEQFF. The CDR3 DNA sequence: TGTGCCAGCAGCTGGGGCGGGGGGTTAAATGAGCAGTTCTTC.

The rearrangement links TRBV6-4 to TRBJ1-2; D unresolved. The germline gives CDR1 MRHNA, CDR2 SNTAGT. CDR3 length: 14 amino acids. Between the trimmed V and J ends, which lost 6 bases and 4 bases, there was a span of 15 bases. CDR3 sequence: CASSRTGKTYGYTF. The CDR3 DNA reads TGTGCCAGCAGCCGGACGGGAAAAACCTATGGCTACACCTTC.

V and J are TRBV6-1 and TRBJ1-3; the match to TRBD1 covers 8 bases. CDR3 length equals 16 residues. Per germline, CDR1 MNHNS and CDR2 SASEGT. J lost 1 base, V lost 4 bases, and 6 bases had no gene match. The CDR3 spells CASSAVRDRSGNTIYF. Written as DNA, the CDR3 is TGTGCCAGCAGTGCAGTCCGGGACAGGTCTGGAAACACCATATATTTT.